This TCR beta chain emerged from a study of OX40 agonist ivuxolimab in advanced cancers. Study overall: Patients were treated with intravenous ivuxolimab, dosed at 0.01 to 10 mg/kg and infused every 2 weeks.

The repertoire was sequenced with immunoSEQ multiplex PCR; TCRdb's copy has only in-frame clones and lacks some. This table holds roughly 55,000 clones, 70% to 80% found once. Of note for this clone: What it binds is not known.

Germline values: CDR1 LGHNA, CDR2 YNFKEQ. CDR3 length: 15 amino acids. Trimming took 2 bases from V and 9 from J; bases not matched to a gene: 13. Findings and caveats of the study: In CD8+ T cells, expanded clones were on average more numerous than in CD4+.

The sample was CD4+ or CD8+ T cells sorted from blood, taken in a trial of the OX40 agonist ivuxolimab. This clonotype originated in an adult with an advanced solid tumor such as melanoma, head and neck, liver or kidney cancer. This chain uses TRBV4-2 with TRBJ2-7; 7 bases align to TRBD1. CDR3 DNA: TGTGCCAGCAGCCAAACCGGACAGGCGGCAAATCTGCAGTACTTC. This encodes CASSQTGQAANLQYF.